Many counts were recorded for the clone carrying this T cell receptor (beta chain). This entry is derived from a study of human T cells and chemical hapten exposure. Regarding time point: pre-sensitization, week 0. Sample treatment: therapeutic diphenylcyclopropenone sensitization with weekly scalp DPC. The germline V gene encodes CDR1 MNHEY and CDR2 SVGAGI. The CDR3 runs to 13 residues. Trimming pared 4 bases from V and 4 bases from J, leaving 10 bases between. TCRdb re-called the RACE reads through MiXCR, storing one row per CDR3 protein. Seen here are roughly 380,000 distinct CDR3 sequences, approximately 5.1% observed once, and the top ten hold 2% to 3%.

The source is a woman between 50 and 59 years old with alopecia areata. Some clones in this sample may be carry-over from other donors' samples. The rearrangement joins TRBV6-5 to TRBJ1-2; D not resolved. Sequences were derived from whole blood, sampled in connection with sensitization to the hapten diphenylcyclopropenone (DPC). As DNA, the CDR3 is TGTGCCAGCAGTTTTAACACCGTCTATGGCTACACCTTC. Its protein product is CASSFNTVYGYTF.